This T cell receptor (beta chain) derives from a study of T cell responses to AZD1222 COVID-19 vaccine. Whole-study findings and limits: A reported finding is that nearly half of spike-specific TCRs target unmutated variant regions. It should be noted that donors were predominantly white British and more often female, and clonal diversity was possibly underestimated.

Second-dose groups at about 4 or about 12 weeks were pooled. The data were produced by immunoSEQ multiplex PCR, yet TCRdb's version contains in-frame clones alone and is incomplete. The sample has roughly 120,000 clones, 85% seen once. As for this clone: Its antigen remains unknown.

Sequenced here: peripheral blood, sampled 28 days after the second AZD1222 dose. The clonotype was recovered from an adult who received the AZD1222 COVID-19 vaccine.

The CDR3 spells CASSQELASGPGTIYGYTF. DNA for the CDR3: TGTGCCAGCAGCCAAGAATTAGCGTCAGGGCCGGGGACTATCTATGGCTACACCTTC. This chain connects TRBV4-2 to TRBJ1-2, with a possible D match to TRBD1 (5 bases). The CDR3 runs to 19 residues. The germline V gene encodes CDR1 LGHNA and CDR2 YNFKEQ. Trimming took off 0 bases at V and 4 bases at J, with 24 bases between the two ends.